The 4 T cell receptor beta chains reported below all come from one sample, sequenced in a study of Graves' ophthalmopathy and Graves' hyperthyroidism. Investigators amplified TCR beta CDR3 regions from RNA transcripts. An opening RT-PCR round employed HTBI primers and preceded a second-round multiplex PCR. TCRdb passed the multiplex PCR reads through MiXCR, listing each CDR3 protein once. Here the sample spans about 740,000 distinct CDR3 sequences, roughly 40% being singletons. The sample comprised peripheral blood. The receptors come from an adult man with Graves' ophthalmopathy.

Many counts were recorded for this clonotype. The chain carries TRBV11-3 and TRBJ1-2, with TRBD1 matching over 7 bases. The germline V gene encodes CDR1 SGHNT and CDR2 YENEEA. The CDR3 contains 15 residues. V lost 2 bases, J lost 5 bases, and 8 bases stayed unmatched. This CDR3 is CASSLNKGAQYGYTF. CDR3 in DNA: TGTGCCAGCAGCTTAAACAAGGGGGCTCAGTATGGCTACACCTTC.

This clonotype has a count of ten or more. The chain couples TRBV2 to TRBJ1-5; D is unclear. Trimming removed 4 bases from V and 1 base from J, with 11 bases in between. Germline lookup yields CDR1 SNHLY and CDR2 FYNNEI. The CDR3 spans 15 residues. The CDR3 spells CASSGISFSNQPQHF. Here the CDR3 DNA reads TGTGCCAGCAGTGGTATTAGCTTCAGCAATCAGCCCCAGCATTTT.

On this clonotype: A read error may be the cause here, since a much bigger clone is one base away. CDR3 sequence: CASSEVRNYGHTF. DNA of the CDR3: TGTGCCAGCAGTGAAGTACGGAACTATGGCCACACCTTC. The chain joins TRBV2 to TRBJ1-2; D gene unclear. Germline V gene sequence: CDR1 SNHLY, CDR2 FYNNEI. CDR3 length: 13 residues.

With respect to this clonotype: One end of the junction varies from germline; a read error may be responsible. The V and J genes are TRBV15 and TRBJ1-1; no definite D call. Per germline, CDR1 LNHNV and CDR2 YYDKDF (reference sequence). The CDR3 sequence is 16 residues long. CDR3 DNA: TGTGCCGCCAGCAGACGGACCGCCGGCGGGAACACTGAAGCTTTCTTT. It translates to CAASRRTAGGNTEAFF.